Sequencing of this TCR beta chain was carried out in a study of neurological immune-mediated disorders. Study-level findings and limits: One cluster of related CDR3 sequences contained, by phylogenetic grouping, the repertoires of 18 of 34 multiple sclerosis patients and formed a possible signature.

The time point is: longitudinal time-point 3. PBMCs numbering 2 million and stored at -80 C yielded the unsorted libraries. V dropped 6 bases and J dropped 2; count of bases not matched to a gene: 9. Germline V gene lookup returns CDR1 KGHSH and CDR2 LQKENI. This CDR3 is built from 15 residues. Via MiXCR, TCRdb re-called the 5' RACE reads, giving one row per CDR3 protein. The sample records tens of thousands of distinct CDR3 sequences, around 4% being singletons. On this clonotype: The target antigen is unknown.

The V gene is TRBV18, the J gene TRBJ1-2; 7 nucleotides agree with TRBD1. Sequencing was done on a sample of PBMCs. The TCR sequence derives from a woman aged 60-70 years with multiple sclerosis. The CDR3 is CASSDMTGMNYGYTF. The CDR3 nucleotides read TGTGCCAGCTCTGATATGACAGGGATGAACTATGGCTACACCTTC.